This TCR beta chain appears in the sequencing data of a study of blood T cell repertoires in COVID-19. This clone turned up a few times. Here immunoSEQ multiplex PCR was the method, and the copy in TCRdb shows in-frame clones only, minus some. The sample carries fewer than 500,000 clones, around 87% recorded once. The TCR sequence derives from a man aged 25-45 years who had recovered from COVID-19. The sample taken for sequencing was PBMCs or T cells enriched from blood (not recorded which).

The CDR3 here is CASSAKGGYTGELFF. In nucleotides, the CDR3 is TGTGCCAGCAGTGCCAAGGGAGGGTACACCGGGGAGCTGTTTTTT. The genes are TRBV2 and TRBJ2-2; 7 bases fit TRBD2. The V gene end was trimmed by 4 bases and the J gene end by 3 bases; junction bases not matched to a gene: 5. CDR1 is SNHLY, CDR2 FYNNEI, per germline. This CDR3 has 15 residues.